Listed below are T cell receptor beta chains from one sample, sequenced in a study of T cell responses to AZD1222 COVID-19 vaccine. Measured with immunoSEQ multiplex PCR; TCRdb has only the in-frame clones, and not every one. This sample yields under 150,000 clones, of which 75% to 95% are seen a single time; around 3.7% belongs to the top ten. The sequenced sample was peripheral blood, obtained on day 0 of AZD1222 vaccination. The receptors derive from an adult in good health. The CDR3 runs from the conserved cysteine through the conserved F or W. Fields, in order: D gene, J gene, V gene, clone size, CDR3 DNA, CDR3 protein. A D gene is named only where the DNA matches it firmly. Where a row states a size, it is once, few, many or the class of an expanded clone; other rows omit it.

TRBD1,TRBJ1-2,TRBV6-5,-,TGTGCCAGCAGTAGCCTACAGGGGGGCAGCTATGGCTACACCTTC,CASSSLQGGSYGYTF
-,TRBJ1-5,TRBV5-8,-,TGTGCCAGCAGCTCTCGACAAATCAATCAGCCCCAGCATTTT,CASSSRQINQPQHF
-,TRBJ1-5,TRBV7-2,-,TGTGCCAGCAGCTTATTTAAAGGGGCTCTGCAGCCCCAGCATTTT,CASSLFKGALQPQHF
-,TRBJ1-5,TRBV7-9,-,TGTGCCAGCAGCTTAGGCGTGGCGGCCGCCCAGCATTTT,CASSLGVAAAQHF
TRBD2,TRBJ2-1,TRBV4-3,-,TGCGCCAGCAGCCAAGACCCGGGACTAGCGGGTGGCAATGAGCAGTTCTTC,CASSQDPGLAGGNEQFF
-,TRBJ2-3,TRBV9,few,TGTGCCAGCAGCGTAGAGAGGCACAGGGACGCAGATACGCAGTATTTT,CASSVERHRDADTQYF
-,TRBJ2-3,TRBV3-1/TRBV3-2,-,TGTGCCAGCAGCCAAAGGGATACGCAGTATTTT,CASSQRDTQYF
-,TRBJ1-1,TRBV5-8,once,TGTGCCAGCAGCTTGGTAACAGGATACACTGAAGCTTTCTTT,CASSLVTGYTEAFF
-,TRBJ1-4,TRBV19,once,TGTGCCAGTAGTATTGATGAAAAACTGTTTTTT,CASSIDEKLFF
-,TRBJ2-2,TRBV6-4,-,TGTGCCAGCAGTGAGATGGCTGGTCAGGACACCGGGGAGCTGTTTTTT,CASSEMAGQDTGELFF
-,TRBJ1-3,TRBV19,-,TGTGCCAGTAGCCAAGGGGCTCAAGGTGGAAACACCATATATTTT,CASSQGAQGGNTIYF
-,TRBJ1-2,TRBV6-5,-,TGTGCCAGCAGTTACTCCAGGCTGATTAACTATGGCTACACCTTC,CASSYSRLINYGYTF
TRBD1,TRBJ1-6,TRBV5-4,-,TGTGCCAGCAGCTTACGACAGGGCGGGGATTCACCCCTCCACTTT,CASSLRQGGDSPLHF
TRBD1,TRBJ1-4,TRBV19,-,TGTGCCAGTAGTCATGGGGGCGACAGGGGCTACGGAAACCCTGAGCACCGTGAAAAACTGTTTTTT,CASSHGGDRGYGNPEHREKLFF
TRBD2,TRBJ2-7,TRBV10-3,-,TGTGCCATCAGGGACCCCGCGGGCGGGAGTGTCAACGAGCAGTACTTC,CAIRDPAGGSVNEQYF
TRBD2,TRBJ2-1,TRBV10-3,-,TGTGCCATCAGCGAGGGACTAGCGTTAGGAGGTGAGCAGTTCTTC,CAISEGLALGGEQFF
-,TRBJ2-1,TRBV11-2,-,TGTGCCAGCACCCTCGGGACTTTGCAGTTCTTC,CASTLGTLQFF
-,TRBJ1-2,TRBV15,-,TGTGCCACCAGCAGAGTAATCGGGGGGCCGGATGGCTACACCTTC,CATSRVIGGPDGYTF
TRBD1,TRBJ1-1,TRBV2,-,TGTGCCACCGGACAGGGAGCGAACACTGAAGCTTTCTTT,CATGQGANTEAFF
-,TRBJ1-2,TRBV12-5,-,TGTGTCGTCAACCGGGGTAACTATGGCTACACCTTC,CVVNRGNYGYTF
TRBD2,TRBJ2-1,TRBV6-7,-,TGTGCCAGCAGTTACTCCCCCTGGCTAGCGGGGTACAATGAGCAGTTCTTC,CASSYSPWLAGYNEQFF
TRBD1,TRBJ1-5,TRBV19,-,TGTGCCAGTCAGCCGGGACAGGGAAGGAATCAGCCCCAGCATTTT,CASQPGQGRNQPQHF
-,TRBJ2-3,TRBV7-2,-,TGTGCCAGCAGCTCCCGGGACTCAAAAACAGATACGCAGTATTTT,CASSSRDSKTDTQYF
-,TRBJ2-2,TRBV4-3,-,TGCGCCAGCAGCCAACAGAAGTTATCCACCGGGGAGCTGTTTTTT,CASSQQKLSTGELFF
-,TRBJ2-7,TRBV19,-,TGTGCCAGTAGTATAGGCCGGGGACCGAGATACGAGCAGTACTTC,CASSIGRGPRYEQYF
-,TRBJ1-2,TRBV7-8,few,TGTGCCAGCAGCTTGGGGCTGACACCTGACTATGGCTACACCTTC,CASSLGLTPDYGYTF
-,TRBJ2-2,TRBV6-1,-,TGTGCCAGCAGTGAAGCCCGCGGCACCGGGGAGCTGTTTTTT,CASSEARGTGELFF
TRBD1,TRBJ2-7,TRBV4-1,-,TGCGCCAGCAGCCAGGGAAACAGGGGGCCCTACGAGCAGTACTTC,CASSQGNRGPYEQYF
TRBD2,TRBJ2-1,TRBV11-2,-,TGTGCCAGCAGCCTACTAGCGGGAGCCTACAATGAGCAGTTCTTC,CASSLLAGAYNEQFF
-,TRBJ1-4,TRBV2,-,TGTGCCAGCAGGTCGCCTGGTCAGATCCGCGAAAAACTGTTTTTT,CASRSPGQIREKLFF
-,TRBJ2-5,TRBV30,-,TGTGCCTGGGATGTCGAGGCGAGTCAAGAGACCCAGTACTTC,CAWDVEASQETQYF
-,TRBJ1-2,TRBV11-2,once,TGTGCCAGCAGCTCCTCGGAGAGCGCTGCATGGTATGGCTACACCTTC,CASSSSESAAWYGYTF
-,TRBJ1-5,TRBV27,-,TGTGCCAGCAGTTTATTGGCCAAGAATCAGCCCCAGCATTTT,CASSLLAKNQPQHF
-,TRBJ1-3,TRBV30,-,TGTGCCTGGAGTGTAGGGGGACTGATCTCTGGAAACACCATATATTTT,CAWSVGGLISGNTIYF
-,TRBJ1-1,TRBV6-5,-,TGTGCCAGCACCCTAGACAGAATGACTGAAGCTTTCTTT,CASTLDRMTEAFF
TRBD1,TRBJ1-4,TRBV6-4,few,TGTGCCAGCAGTGAGACGATCGGGACAGGTCATGAAAAACTGTTTTTT,CASSETIGTGHEKLFF
TRBD1,TRBJ1-5,TRBV24-1,-,TGTGCCACCAGTGACCGCGACAGGGGCATGGGCAATCAGCCCCAGCATTTT,CATSDRDRGMGNQPQHF
TRBD2,TRBJ2-3,TRBV6-6,-,TGTGCCAGCAGCCGACGGGCGGGAGCTTTTACTAGCACAGATACGCAGTATTTT,CASSRRAGAFTSTDTQYF
-,TRBJ1-2,TRBV16,-,TGTGCCAGCAGCCAATCGAGAGCAGTGGGGTACAGTAACTATGGCTACACCTTC,CASSQSRAVGYSNYGYTF